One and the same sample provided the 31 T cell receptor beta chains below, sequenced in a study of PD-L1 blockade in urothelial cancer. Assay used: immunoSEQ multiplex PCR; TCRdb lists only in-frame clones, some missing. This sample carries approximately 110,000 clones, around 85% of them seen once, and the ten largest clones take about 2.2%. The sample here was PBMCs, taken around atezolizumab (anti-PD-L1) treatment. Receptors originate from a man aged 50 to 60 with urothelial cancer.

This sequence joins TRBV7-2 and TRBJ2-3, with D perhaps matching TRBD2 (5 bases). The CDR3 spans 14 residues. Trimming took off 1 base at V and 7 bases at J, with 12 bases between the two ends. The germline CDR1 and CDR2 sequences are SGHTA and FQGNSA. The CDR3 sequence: CASSLGAGKNTQYF. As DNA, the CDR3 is TGTGCCAGCAGCTTAGGGGCGGGCAAAAATACGCAGTATTTT.

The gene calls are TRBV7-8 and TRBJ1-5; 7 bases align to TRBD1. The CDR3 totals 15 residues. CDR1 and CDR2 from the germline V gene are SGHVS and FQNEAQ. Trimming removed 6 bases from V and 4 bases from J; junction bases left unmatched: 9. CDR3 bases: TGTGCCAGCAGACCCGACAGGGCGAAGAATCAGCCCCAGCATTTT. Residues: CASRPDRAKNQPQHF. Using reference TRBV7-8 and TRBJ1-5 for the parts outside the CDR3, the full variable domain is GAGVSQSPRYKVAKRGQDVALRCDPISGHVSLFWYQQALGQGPEFLTYFQNEAQLDKSGLPSDRFFAERPEGSVSTLKIQRTQQEDSAVYLCASRPDRAKNQPQHFGDGTRLSIL.

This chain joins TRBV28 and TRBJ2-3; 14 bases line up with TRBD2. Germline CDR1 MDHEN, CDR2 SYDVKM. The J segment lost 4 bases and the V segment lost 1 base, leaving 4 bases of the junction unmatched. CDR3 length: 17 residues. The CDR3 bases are TGTGCCAGCAGTTTATCGGGACTAGCGGGAGACCCAGATACGCAGTATTTT. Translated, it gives CASSLSGLAGDPDTQYF. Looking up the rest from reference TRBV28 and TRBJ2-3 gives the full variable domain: DVKVTQSSRYLVKRTGEKVFLECVQDMDHENMFWYRQDPGLGLRLIYFSYDVKMKEKGDIPEGYSVSREKKERFSLILESASTNQTSMYLCASSLSGLAGDPDTQYFGPGTRLTVL.

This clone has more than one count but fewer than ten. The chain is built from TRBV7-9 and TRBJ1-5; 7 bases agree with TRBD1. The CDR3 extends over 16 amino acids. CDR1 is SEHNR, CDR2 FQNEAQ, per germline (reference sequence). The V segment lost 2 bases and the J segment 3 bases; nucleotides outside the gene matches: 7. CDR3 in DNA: TGTGCCAGCAGCTTATCGGCAGGGGGGAACAATCAGCCCCAGCATTTT. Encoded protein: CASSLSAGGNNQPQHF.

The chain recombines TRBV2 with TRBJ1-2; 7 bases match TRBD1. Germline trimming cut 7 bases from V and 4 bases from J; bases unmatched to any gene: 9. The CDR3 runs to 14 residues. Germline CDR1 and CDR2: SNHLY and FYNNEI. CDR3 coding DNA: TGTGCCAGCACCCGACAGGGAGGAAGCTATGGCTACACCTTC. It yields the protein CASTRQGGSYGYTF.

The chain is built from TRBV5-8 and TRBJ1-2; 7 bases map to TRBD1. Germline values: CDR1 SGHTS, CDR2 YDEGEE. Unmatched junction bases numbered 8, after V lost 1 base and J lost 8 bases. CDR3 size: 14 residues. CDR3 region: CASSLSAYRGGYTF. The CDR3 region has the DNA TGTGCCAGCAGCTTGAGTGCATACAGGGGAGGCTACACCTTC.

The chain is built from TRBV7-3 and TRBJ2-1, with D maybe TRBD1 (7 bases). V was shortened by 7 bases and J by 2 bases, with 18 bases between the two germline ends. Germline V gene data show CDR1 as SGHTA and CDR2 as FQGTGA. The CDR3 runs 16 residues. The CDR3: CASMLQGGGTYNEQFF. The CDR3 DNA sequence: TGTGCCAGCATGCTCCAGGGGGGAGGCACCTACAATGAGCAGTTCTTC.

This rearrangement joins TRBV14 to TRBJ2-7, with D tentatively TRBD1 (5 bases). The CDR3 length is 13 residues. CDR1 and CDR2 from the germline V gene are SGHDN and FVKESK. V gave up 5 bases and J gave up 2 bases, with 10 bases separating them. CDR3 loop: CASSGQTTYEQYF. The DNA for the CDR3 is TGTGCCAGCAGCGGACAAACTACCTACGAGCAGTACTTC.

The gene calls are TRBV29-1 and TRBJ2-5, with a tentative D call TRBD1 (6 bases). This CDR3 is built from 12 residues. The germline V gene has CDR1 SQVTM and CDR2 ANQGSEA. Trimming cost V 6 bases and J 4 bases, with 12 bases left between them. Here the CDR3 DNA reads TGCAGCGTGAACAGGGTTGGAGAGACCCAGTACTTC. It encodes CSVNRVGETQYF.

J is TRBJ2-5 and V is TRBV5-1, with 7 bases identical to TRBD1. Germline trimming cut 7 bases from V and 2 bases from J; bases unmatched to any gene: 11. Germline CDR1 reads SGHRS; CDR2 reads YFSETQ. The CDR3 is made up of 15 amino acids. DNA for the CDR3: TGCGCCAGCCAACTTACAGGGGCGGAACAAGAGACCCAGTACTTC. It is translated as CASQLTGAEQETQYF.

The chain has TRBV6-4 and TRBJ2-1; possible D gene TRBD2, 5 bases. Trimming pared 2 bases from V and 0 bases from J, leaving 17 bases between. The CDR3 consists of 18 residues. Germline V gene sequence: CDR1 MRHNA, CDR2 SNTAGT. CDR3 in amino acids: CASSDPGQRRYSYNEQFF. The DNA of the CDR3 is TGTGCCAGCAGTGACCCCGGCCAGCGGCGGTACTCCTACAATGAGCAGTTCTTC.

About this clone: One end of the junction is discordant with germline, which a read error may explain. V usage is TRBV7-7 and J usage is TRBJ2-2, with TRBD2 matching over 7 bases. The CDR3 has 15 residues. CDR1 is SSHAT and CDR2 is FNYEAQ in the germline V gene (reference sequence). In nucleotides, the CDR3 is TGTGCTAGCAGCCCGCTAGCGGCGAACACCGGGGAGCTGTTTTTT. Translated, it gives CASSPLAANTGELFF.

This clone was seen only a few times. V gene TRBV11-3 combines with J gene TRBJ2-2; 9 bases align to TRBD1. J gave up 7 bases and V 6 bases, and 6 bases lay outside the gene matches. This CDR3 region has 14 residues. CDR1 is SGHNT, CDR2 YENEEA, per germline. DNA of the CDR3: TGTGCCAGCAGTTCGACAGGGGGTAACGGGGAGCTGTTTTTT. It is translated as CASSSTGGNGELFF.

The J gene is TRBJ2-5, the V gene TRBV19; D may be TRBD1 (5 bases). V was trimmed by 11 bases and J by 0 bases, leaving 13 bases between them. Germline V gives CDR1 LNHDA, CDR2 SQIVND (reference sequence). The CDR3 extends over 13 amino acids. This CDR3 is CASLGAHQETQYF. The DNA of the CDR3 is TGTGCCTCTTTAGGGGCCCACCAAGAGACCCAGTACTTC.

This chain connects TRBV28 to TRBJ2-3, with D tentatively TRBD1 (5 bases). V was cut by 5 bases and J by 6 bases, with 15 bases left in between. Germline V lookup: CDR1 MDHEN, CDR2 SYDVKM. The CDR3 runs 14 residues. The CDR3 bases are TGTGCCAGCAGTAGGGCAGGGTCATATGATACGCAGTATTTT. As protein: CASSRAGSYDTQYF.

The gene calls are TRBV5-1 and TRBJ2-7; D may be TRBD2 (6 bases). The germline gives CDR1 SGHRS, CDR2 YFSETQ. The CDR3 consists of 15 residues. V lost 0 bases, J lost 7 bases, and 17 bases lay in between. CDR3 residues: CASSLVQRQAGEQYF. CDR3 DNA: TGCGCCAGCAGCTTGGTCCAGCGTCAGGCGGGGGAGCAGTACTTC.

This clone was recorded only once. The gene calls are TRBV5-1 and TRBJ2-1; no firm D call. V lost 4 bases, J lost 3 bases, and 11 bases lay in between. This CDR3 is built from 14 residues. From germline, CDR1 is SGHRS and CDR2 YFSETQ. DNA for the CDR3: TGCGCCAGCAGCGCCGGTGCGGTCTACAATGAGCAGTTCTTC. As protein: CASSAGAVYNEQFF.

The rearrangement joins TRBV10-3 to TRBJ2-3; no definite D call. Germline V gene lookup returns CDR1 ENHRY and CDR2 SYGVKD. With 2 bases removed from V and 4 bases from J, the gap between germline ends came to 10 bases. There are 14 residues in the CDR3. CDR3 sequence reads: CAISEASWADTQYF. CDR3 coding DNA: TGTGCCATCAGTGAGGCTAGTTGGGCAGATACGCAGTATTTT.

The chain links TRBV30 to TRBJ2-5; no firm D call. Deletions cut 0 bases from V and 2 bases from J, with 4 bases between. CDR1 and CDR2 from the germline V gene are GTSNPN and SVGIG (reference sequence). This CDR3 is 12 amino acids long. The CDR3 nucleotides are TGTGCCTGGAGTGTCGTTCAAGAGACCCAGTACTTC. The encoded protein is CAWSVVQETQYF.

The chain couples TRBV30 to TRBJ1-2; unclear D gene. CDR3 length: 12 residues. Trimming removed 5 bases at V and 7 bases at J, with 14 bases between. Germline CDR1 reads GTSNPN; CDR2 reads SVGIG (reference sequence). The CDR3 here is CAWAPLGSGYTF. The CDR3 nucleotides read TGTGCCTGGGCCCCACTTGGGAGTGGCTACACCTTC.

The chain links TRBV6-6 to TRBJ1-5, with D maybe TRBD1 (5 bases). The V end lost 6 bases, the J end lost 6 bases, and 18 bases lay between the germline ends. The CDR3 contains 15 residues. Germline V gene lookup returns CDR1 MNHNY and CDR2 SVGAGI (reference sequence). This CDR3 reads CASSLGGGKGQPQHF. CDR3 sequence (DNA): TGTGCCAGCAGCCTTGGGGGAGGGAAGGGTCAGCCCCAGCATTTT.

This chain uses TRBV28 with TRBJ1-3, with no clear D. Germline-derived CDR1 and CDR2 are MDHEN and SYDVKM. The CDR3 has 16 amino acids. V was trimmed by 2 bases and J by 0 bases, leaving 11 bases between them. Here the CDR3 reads CASSLNVLLSGNTIYF. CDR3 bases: TGTGCCAGCAGTTTAAACGTATTACTCTCTGGAAACACCATATATTTT.

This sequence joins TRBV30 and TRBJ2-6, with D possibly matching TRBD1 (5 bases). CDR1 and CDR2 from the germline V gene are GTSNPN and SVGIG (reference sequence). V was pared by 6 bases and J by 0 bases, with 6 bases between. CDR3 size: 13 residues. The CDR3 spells CACDSSGANVLTF. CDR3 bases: TGTGCCTGCGACAGCTCTGGGGCCAACGTCCTGACTTTC.

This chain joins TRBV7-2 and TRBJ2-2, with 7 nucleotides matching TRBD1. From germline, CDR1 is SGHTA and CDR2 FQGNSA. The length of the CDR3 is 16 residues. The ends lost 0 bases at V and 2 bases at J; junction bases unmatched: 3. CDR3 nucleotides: TGTGCCAGCAGCTTAGCCGGGACAGCCAACACCGGGGAGCTGTTTTTT. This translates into CASSLAGTANTGELFF.

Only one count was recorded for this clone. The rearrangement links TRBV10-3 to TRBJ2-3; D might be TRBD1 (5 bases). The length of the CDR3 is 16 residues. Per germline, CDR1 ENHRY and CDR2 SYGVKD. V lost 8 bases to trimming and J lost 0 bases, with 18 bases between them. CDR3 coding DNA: TGTGCCATCTCCCCTGACAGCCTAAAGAGCACAGATACGCAGTATTTT. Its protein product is CAISPDSLKSTDTQYF.

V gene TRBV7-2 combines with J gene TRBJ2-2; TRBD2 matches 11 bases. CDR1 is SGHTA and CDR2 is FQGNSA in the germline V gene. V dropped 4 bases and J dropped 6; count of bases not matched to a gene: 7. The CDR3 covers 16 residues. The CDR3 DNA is TGTGCCAGCAGCTCGGGACTAGCGGCGGTCGCCGGGGAGCTGTTTTTT. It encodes CASSSGLAAVAGELFF. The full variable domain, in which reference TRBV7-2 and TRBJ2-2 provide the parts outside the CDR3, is GAGVSQSPSNKVTEKGKDVELRCDPISGHTALYWYRQSLGQGLEFLIYFQGNSAPDKSGLPSDRFSAERTGGSVSTLTIQRTQQEDSAVYLCASSSGLAAVAGELFFGEGSRLTVL.

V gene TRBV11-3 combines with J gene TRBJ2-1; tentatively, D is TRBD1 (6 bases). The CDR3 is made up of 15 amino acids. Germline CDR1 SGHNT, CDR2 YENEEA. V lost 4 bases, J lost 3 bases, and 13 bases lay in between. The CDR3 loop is CASSSGHLVYNEQFF. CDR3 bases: TGTGCCAGCAGCTCGGGACATCTAGTCTACAATGAGCAGTTCTTC. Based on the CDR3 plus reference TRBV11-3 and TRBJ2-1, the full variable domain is EAGVVQSPRYKIIEKKQPVAFWCNPISGHNTLYWYLQNLGQGPELLIRYENEEAVDDSQLPKDRFSAERLKGVDSTLKIQPAELGDSAVYLCASSSGHLVYNEQFFGPGTRLTVL.

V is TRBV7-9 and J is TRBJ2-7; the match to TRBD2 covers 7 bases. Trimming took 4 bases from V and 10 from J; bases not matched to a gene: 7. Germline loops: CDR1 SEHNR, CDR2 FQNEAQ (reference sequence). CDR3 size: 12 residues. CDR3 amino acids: CASSYLAESQYF. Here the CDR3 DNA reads TGTGCCAGCAGCTATCTAGCGGAATCACAGTACTTC.

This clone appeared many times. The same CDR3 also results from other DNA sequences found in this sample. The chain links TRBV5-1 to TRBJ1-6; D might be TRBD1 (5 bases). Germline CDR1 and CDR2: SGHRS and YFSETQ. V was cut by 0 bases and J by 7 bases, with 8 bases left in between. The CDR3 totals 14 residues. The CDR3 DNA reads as TGCGCCAGCAGCTTGGGACAGTCCAATTCACCCCTCCACTTT. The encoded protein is CASSLGQSNSPLHF.

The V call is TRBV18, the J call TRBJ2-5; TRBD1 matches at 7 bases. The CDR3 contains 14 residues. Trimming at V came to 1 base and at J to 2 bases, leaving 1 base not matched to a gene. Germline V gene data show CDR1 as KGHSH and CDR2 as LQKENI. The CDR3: CASSPRGQQETQYF. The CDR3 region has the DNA TGTGCCAGCTCACCACGGGGACAGCAAGAGACCCAGTACTTC.

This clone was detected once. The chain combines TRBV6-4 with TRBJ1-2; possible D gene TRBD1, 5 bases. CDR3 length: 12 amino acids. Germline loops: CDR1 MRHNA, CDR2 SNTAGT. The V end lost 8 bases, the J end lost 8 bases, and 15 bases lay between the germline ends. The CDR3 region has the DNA TGTGCCAGCCCCCAGGGCCTTTGGGGCTACACCTTC. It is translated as CASPQGLWGYTF.